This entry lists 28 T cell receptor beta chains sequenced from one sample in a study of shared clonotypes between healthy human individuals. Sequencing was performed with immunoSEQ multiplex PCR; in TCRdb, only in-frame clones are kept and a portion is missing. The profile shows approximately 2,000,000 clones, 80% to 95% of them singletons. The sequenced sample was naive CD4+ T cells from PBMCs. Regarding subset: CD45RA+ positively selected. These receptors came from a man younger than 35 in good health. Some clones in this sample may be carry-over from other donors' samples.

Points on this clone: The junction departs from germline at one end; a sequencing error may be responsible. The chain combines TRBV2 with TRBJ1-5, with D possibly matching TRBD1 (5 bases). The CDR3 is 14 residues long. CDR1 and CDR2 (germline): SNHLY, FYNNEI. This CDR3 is CATSMTDSNQPQHF. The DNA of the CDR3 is TGTGCCACCAGTATGACAGATAGCAATCAGCCCCAGCATTTT.

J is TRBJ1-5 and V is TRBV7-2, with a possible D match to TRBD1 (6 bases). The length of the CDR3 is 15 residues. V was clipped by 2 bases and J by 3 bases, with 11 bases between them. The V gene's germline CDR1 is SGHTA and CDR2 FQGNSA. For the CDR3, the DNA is TGTGCCAGCAGCTTACGGGGGCTGTTCAATCAGCCCCAGCATTTT. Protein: CASSLRGLFNQPQHF. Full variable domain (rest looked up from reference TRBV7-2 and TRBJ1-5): GAGVSQSPSNKVTEKGKDVELRCDPISGHTALYWYRQSLGQGLEFLIYFQGNSAPDKSGLPSDRFSAERTGGSVSTLTIQRTQQEDSAVYLCASSLRGLFNQPQHFGDGTRLSIL.

For the CDR3, the DNA is TGTGCCAGCAGCATCCGACAGGATAACACTGAAGCTTTCTTT. Translated: CASSIRQDNTEAFF. The chain links TRBV7-2 to TRBJ1-1, with D perhaps TRBD1 (6 bases). V lost 5 bases, J lost 2 bases, and 12 bases lay in between. The CDR3 runs to 14 residues. The V gene's germline CDR1 is SGHTA and CDR2 FQGNSA.

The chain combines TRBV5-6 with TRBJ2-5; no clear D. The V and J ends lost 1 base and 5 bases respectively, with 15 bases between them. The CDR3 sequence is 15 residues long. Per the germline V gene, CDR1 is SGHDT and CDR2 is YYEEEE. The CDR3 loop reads CASSLPGLYRETQYF. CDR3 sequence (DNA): TGTGCCAGCAGCTTGCCGGGCCTCTACCGGGAGACCCAGTACTTC.

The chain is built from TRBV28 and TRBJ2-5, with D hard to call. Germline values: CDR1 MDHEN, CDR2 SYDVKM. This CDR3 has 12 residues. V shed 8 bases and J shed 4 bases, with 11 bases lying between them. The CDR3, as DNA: TGTGCCAGCGGGGTCAGGCGAGAGACCCAGTACTTC. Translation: CASGVRRETQYF.

The CDR3 coding sequence is TGTGCCAGCTACGGGGCCTACGAGCAGTACTTC. Residues: CASYGAYEQYF. This chain uses TRBV6-6 with TRBJ2-7, with D tentatively TRBD2 (5 bases). This CDR3 is 11 amino acids long. Germline V lookup: CDR1 MNHNY, CDR2 SVGAGI (reference sequence). V was cut by 8 bases and J by 2 bases, with 7 bases left in between.

The CDR3 region has the DNA TGTGCCAGCAGCTTGCCCAGACAGGGCTCCTACGAGCAGTACTTC. This gives the protein CASSLPRQGSYEQYF. The chain uses TRBV5-4 and TRBJ2-7; 7 bases fit TRBD1. The junction had 4 bases not matched to a gene; V was cut back by 1 base and J by 0 bases. Germline V gene sequence: CDR1 SGHNT, CDR2 YYREEE (reference sequence). CDR3 length: 15 residues.

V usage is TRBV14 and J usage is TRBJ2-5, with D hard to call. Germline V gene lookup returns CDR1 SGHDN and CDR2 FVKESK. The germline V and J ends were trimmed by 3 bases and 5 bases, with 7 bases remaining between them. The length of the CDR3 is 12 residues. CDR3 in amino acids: CASSHWVETQYF. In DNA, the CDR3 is TGTGCCAGCAGCCACTGGGTGGAGACCCAGTACTTC.

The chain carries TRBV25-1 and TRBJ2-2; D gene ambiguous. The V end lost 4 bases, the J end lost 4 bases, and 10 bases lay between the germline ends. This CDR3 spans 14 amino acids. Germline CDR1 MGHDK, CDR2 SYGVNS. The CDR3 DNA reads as TGTGCCAGCAGTGTACAGAGGTTCACCGGGGAGCTGTTTTTT. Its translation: CASSVQRFTGELFF.

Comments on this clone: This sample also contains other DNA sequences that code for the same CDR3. CDR3 protein: CASSLGQGNTEAFF. The DNA for the CDR3 is TGTGCCAGCTCACTTGGTCAGGGGAACACTGAAGCTTTCTTT. This chain uses TRBV18 with TRBJ1-1; D possibly corresponds to TRBD1 (5 bases). CDR3 length: 14 residues. Germline lookup yields CDR1 KGHSH and CDR2 LQKENI. Trimming left V 4 bases short and J 1 base short, with 10 bases between. The whole variable domain, filled in from reference TRBV18 and TRBJ1-1, reads NAGVMQNPRHLVRRRGQEARLRCSPMKGHSHVYWYRQLPEEGLKFMVYLQKENIIDESGMPKERFSAEFPKEGPSILRIQQVVRGDSAAYFCASSLGQGNTEAFFGQGTRLTVV.

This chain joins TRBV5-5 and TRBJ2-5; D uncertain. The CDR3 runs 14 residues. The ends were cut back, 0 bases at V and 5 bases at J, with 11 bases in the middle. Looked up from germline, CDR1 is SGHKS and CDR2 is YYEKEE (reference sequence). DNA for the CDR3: TGTGCCAGCAGCTTGGCGGCGATTGGGGAGACCCAGTACTTC. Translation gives CASSLAAIGETQYF.

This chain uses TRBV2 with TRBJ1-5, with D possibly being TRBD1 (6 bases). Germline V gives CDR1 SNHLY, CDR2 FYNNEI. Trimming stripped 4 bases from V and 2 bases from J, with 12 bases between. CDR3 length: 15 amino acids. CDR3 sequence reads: CASSVTGNGNQPQHF. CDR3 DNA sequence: TGTGCCAGCAGTGTTACAGGGAATGGCAATCAGCCCCAGCATTTT.

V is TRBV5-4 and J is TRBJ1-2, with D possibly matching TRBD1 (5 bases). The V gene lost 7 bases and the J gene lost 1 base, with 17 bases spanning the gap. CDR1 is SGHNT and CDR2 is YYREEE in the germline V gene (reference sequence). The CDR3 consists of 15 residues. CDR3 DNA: TGTGCCAGCCGCCCGGCGGGGGGGATTAACTATGGCTACACCTTC. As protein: CASRPAGGINYGYTF.

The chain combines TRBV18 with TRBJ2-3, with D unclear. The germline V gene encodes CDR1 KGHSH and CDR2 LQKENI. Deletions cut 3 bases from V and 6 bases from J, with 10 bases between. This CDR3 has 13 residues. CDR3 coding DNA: TGTGCCAGCTCACCGGGGATTGAGGATACGCAGTATTTT. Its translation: CASSPGIEDTQYF.

The CDR3 sequence: CASSLAGSRNEQFF. The CDR3 DNA is TGTGCCAGCAGCTTGGCAGGGAGTCGCAATGAGCAGTTCTTC. The chain recombines TRBV7-3 with TRBJ2-1; TRBD1 or TRBD2 may be the D gene (5 bases each). V gave up 3 bases and J gave up 6 bases, with 12 bases separating them. Germline V gives CDR1 SGHTA, CDR2 FQGTGA. The CDR3 runs 14 residues.

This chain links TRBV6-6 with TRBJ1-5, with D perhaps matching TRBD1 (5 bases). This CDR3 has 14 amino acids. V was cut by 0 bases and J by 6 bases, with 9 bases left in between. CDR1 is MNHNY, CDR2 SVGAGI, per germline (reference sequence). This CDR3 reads CASSYSGRAQPQHF. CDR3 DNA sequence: TGTGCCAGCAGTTACTCGGGCAGGGCTCAGCCCCAGCATTTT.

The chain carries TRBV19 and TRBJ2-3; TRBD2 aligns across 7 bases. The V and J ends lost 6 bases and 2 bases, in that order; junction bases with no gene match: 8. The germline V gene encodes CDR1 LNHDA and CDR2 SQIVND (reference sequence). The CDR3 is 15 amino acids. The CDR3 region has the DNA TGTGCCAGTAGCCTGGGACTATTGAACACAGATACGCAGTATTTT. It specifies CASSLGLLNTDTQYF.

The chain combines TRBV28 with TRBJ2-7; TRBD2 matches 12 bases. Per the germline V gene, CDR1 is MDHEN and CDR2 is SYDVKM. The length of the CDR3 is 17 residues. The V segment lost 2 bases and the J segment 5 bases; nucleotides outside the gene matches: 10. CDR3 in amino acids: CASSLPSSGRALNEQYF. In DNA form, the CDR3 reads TGTGCCAGCAGTTTACCTTCTAGCGGGAGGGCTTTGAACGAGCAGTACTTC.

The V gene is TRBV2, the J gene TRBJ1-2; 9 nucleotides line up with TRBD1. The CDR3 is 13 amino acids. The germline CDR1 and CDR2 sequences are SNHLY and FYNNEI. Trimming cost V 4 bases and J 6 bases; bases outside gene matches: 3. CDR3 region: CASSGRDRDGYTF. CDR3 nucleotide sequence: TGTGCCAGCAGTGGCCGGGACAGGGATGGCTACACCTTC.

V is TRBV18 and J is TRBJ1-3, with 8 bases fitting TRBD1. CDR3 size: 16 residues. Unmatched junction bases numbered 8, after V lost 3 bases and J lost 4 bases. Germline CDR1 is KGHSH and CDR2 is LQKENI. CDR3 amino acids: CASSPTRTGTGNTIYF. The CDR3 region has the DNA TGTGCCAGCTCACCTACTAGGACAGGGACGGGAAACACCATATATTTT.

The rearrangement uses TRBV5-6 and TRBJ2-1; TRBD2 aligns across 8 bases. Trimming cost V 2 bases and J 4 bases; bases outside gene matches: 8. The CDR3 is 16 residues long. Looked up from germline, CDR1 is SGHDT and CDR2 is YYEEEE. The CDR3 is CASSFRTSGAYNEQFF. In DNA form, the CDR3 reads TGTGCCAGCAGCTTTCGTACTAGCGGAGCTTACAATGAGCAGTTCTTC. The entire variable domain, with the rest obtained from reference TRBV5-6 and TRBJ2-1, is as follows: DAGVTQSPTHLIKTRGQQVTLRCSPKSGHDTVSWYQQALGQGPQFIFQYYEEEERQRGNFPDRFSGHQFPNYSSELNVNALLLGDSALYLCASSFRTSGAYNEQFFGPGTRLTVL.

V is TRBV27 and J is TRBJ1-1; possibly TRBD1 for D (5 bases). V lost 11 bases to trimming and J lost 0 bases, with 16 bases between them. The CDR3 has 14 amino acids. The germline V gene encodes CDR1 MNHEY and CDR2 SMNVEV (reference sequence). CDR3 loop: CAFSRLGVNTEAFF. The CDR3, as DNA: TGTGCCTTTAGCCGGTTGGGGGTGAACACTGAAGCTTTCTTT.

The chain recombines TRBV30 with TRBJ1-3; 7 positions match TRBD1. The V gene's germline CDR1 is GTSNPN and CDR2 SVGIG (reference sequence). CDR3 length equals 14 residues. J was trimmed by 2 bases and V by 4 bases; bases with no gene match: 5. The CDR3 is CAWIAGGTGNTIYF. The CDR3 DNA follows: TGTGCCTGGATAGCAGGGGGAACTGGAAACACCATATATTTT.

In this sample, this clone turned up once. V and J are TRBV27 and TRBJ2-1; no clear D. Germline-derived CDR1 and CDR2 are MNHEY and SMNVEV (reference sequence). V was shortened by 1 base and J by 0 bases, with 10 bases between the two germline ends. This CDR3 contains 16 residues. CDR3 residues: CASSLFAISSYNEQFF. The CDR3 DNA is TGTGCCAGCAGTTTATTCGCTATCAGCTCCTACAATGAGCAGTTCTTC.

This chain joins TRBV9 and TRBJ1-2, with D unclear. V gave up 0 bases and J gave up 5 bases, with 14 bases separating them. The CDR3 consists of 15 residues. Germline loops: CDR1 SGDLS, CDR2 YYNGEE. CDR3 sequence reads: CASSVVEAGVYGYTF. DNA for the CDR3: TGTGCCAGCAGCGTAGTGGAGGCCGGGGTGTATGGCTACACCTTC. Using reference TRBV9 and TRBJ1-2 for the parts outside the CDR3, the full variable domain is DSGVTQTPKHLITATGQRVTLRCSPRSGDLSVYWYQQSLDQGLQFLIQYYNGEERAKGNILERFSAQQFPDLHSELNLSSLELGDSALYFCASSVVEAGVYGYTFGSGTRLTVV.

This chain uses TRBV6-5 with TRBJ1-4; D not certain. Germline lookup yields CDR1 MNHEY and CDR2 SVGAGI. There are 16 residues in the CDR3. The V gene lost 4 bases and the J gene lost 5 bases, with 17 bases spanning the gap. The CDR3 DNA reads TGTGCCAGCAGTTTAGGACTGACCCGAGGAAATGAAAAACTGTTTTTT. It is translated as CASSLGLTRGNEKLFF.

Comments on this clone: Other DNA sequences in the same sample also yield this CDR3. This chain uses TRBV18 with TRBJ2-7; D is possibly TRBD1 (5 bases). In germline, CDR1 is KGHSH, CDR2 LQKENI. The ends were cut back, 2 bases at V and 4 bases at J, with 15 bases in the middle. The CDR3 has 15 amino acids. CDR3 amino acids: CASSPGTGRSYEQYF. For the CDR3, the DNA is TGTGCCAGCTCACCAGGAACAGGTCGGTCTTACGAGCAGTACTTC.

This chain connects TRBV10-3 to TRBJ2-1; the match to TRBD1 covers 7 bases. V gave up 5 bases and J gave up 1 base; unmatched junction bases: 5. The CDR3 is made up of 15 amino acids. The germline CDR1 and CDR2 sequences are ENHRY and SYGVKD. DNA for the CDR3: TGTGCCATCAGTCCCCCGGGACAGTCCTACAATGAGCAGTTCTTC. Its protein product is CAISPPGQSYNEQFF.